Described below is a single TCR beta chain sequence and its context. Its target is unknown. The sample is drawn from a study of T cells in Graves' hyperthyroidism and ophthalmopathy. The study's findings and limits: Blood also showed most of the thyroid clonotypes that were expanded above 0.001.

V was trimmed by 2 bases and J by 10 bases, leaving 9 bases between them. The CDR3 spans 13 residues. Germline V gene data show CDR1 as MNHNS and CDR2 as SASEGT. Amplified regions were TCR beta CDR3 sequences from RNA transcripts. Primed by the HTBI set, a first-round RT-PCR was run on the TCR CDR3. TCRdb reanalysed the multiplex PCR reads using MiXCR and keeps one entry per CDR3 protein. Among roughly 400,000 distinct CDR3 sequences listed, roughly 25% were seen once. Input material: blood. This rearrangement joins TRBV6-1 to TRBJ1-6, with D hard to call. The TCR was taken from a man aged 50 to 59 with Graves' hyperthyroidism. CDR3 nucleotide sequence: TGTGCCAGCAGTGAAACCTCGCAGTCACCCCTCCACTTT. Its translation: CASSETSQSPLHF.